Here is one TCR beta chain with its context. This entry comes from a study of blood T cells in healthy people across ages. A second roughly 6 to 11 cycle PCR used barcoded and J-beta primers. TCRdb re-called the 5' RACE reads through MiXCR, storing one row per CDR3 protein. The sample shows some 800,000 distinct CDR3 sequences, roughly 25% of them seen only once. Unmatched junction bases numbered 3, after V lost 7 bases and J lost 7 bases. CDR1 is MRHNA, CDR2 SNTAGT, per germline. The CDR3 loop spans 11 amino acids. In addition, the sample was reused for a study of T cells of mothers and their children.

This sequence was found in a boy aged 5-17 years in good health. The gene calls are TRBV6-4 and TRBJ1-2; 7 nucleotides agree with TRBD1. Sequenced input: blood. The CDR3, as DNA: TGTGCCAGCACGGACAGGAGTGGCTACACCTTC. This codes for CASTDRSGYTF.